The T cell receptor (beta chain) described here comes from a study of Graves' ophthalmopathy and Graves' hyperthyroidism. RNA transcripts yielded amplified TCR beta CDR3 regions. HTBI-primed RT-PCR formed the first round, and a multiplex PCR formed the second. MiXCR, run by TCRdb on the multiplex PCR reads, gives a single entry per CDR3 protein. In the table there are 900,000 to 1,200,000 distinct CDR3 sequences, 35% to 40% of which are singletons. The study excluded patients with other autoimmune diseases, uncontrolled infections, pregnancy or lactation. This CDR3 is 15 amino acids long. CDR1 and CDR2 (germline): SQVTM, ANQGSEA. With V trimmed by 7 bases and J by 4 bases, 15 bases remained unmatched.

Sequenced material: peripheral blood or thyroid tissue (not recorded which). This chain joins TRBV29-1 and TRBJ2-5; 7 bases are a match to TRBD2. The receptor was isolated from an adult man with Graves' hyperthyroidism. DNA of the CDR3: TGCAGCGCGGGGGGAAGCGGCCCCAGACGAGAGACCCAGTACTTC. Translated: CSAGGSGPRRETQYF.